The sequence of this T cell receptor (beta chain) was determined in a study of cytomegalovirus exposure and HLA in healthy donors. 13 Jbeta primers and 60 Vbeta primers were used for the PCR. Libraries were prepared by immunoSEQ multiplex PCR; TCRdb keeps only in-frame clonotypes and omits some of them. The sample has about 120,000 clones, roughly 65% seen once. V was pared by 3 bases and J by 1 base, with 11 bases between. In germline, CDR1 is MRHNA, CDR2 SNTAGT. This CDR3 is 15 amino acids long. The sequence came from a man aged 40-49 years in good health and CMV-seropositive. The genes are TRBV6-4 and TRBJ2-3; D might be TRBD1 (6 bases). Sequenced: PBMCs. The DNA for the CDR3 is TGTGCCAGCAGTGAATGGGGGCAAGGCACAGATACGCAGTATTTT. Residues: CASSEWGQGTDTQYF.